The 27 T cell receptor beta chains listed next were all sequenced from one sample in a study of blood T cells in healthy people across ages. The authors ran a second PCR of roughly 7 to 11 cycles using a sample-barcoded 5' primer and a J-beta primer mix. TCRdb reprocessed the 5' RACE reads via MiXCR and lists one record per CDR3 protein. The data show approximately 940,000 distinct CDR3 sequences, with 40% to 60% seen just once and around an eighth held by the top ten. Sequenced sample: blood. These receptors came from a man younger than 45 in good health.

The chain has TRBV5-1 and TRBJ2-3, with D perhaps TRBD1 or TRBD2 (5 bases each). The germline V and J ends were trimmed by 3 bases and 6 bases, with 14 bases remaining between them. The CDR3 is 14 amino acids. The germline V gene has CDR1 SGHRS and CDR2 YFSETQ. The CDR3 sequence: CASSSGRPADTQYF. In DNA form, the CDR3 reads TGCGCCAGCAGCTCGGGACGGCCGGCGGATACGCAGTATTTT.

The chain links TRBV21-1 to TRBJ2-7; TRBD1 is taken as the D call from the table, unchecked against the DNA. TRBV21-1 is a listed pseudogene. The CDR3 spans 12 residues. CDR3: CAGGRSSYEQYF. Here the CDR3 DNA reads TGTGCCGGGGGACGGAGCTCCTACGAGCAGTACTTC.

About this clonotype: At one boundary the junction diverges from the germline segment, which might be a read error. The CDR3 DNA sequence: TGCAGTGCTAGAGAACAGGTCTCCGACGAGCAGTACTTC. Protein: CSAREQVSDEQYF. The V call is TRBV20-1, the J call TRBJ2-7; D possibly corresponds to TRBD1 (5 bases). Germline lookup yields CDR1 DFQATT and CDR2 SNEGSKA (reference sequence). The CDR3 is 13 residues long.

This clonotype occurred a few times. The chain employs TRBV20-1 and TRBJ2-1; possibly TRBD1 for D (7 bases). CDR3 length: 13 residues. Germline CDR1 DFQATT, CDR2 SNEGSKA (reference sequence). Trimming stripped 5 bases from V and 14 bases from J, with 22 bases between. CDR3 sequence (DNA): TGCAGTGCTCACGGTGGCAGGGGGACTTCTGAGTTCTTC. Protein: CSAHGGRGTSEFF.

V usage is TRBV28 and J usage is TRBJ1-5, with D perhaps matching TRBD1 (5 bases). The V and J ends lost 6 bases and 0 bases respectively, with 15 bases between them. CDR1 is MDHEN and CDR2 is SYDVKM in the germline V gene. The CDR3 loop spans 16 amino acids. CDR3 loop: CASRADGGVSNQPQHF. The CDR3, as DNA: TGTGCCAGCAGGGCGGACGGAGGGGTTAGCAATCAGCCCCAGCATTTT.

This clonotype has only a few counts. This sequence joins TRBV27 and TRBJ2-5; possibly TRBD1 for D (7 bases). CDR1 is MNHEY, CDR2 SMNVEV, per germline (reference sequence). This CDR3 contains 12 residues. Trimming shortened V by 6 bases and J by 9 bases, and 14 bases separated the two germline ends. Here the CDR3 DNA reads TGTGCCAGCAGGACAGGGACTTTCGCCCAGTACTTC. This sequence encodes CASRTGTFAQYF.

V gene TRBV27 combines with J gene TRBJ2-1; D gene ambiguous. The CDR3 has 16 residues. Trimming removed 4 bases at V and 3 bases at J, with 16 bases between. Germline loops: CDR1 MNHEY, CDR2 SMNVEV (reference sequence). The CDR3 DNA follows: TGTGCCAGCAGTTCTCGAGTGAACAGCTTCTACAATGAGCAGTTCTTC. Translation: CASSSRVNSFYNEQFF.

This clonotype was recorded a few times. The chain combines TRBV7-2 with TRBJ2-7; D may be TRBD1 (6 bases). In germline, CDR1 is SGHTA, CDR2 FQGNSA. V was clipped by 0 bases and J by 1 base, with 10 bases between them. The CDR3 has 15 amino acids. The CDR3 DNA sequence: TGTGCCAGCAGCTTAGCGGCGGACAGATCCTACGAGCAGTACTTC. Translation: CASSLAADRSYEQYF.

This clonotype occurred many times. As DNA, the CDR3 is TGCAGTGCTAGATCGGTCCCGGGCCCATCCTACGAGCAGTACTTC. It specifies CSARSVPGPSYEQYF. The V and J genes are TRBV20-1 and TRBJ2-7, with D hard to call. CDR1 is DFQATT, CDR2 SNEGSKA, per germline (reference sequence). This CDR3 is 15 amino acids long. The V end was cut by 2 bases, the J end by 1 base, with 15 bases between.

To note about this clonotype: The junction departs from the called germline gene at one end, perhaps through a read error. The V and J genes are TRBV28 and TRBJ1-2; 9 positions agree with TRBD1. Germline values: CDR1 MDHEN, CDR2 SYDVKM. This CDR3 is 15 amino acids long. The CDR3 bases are TGTGCCGGCAGTTTTTACAGGGGGCCGAACTATGGCTACACCTTC. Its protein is CAGSFYRGPNYGYTF.

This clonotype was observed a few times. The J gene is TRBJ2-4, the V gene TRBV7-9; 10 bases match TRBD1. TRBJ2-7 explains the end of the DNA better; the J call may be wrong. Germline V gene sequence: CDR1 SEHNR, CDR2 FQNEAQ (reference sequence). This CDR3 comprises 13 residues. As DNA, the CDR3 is TGTGCCACCGGGACAGGGGACTCCTACGAGCAGTACTTC. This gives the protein CATGTGDSYEQYF.

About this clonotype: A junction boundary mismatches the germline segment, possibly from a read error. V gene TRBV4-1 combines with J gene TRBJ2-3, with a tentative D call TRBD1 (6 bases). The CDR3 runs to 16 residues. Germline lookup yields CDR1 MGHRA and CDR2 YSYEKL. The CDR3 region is CASSSPGQPITDTQYF. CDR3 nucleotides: TGCGCTAGCAGCTCGCCCGGACAGCCGATCACAGATACGCAGTATTTT.

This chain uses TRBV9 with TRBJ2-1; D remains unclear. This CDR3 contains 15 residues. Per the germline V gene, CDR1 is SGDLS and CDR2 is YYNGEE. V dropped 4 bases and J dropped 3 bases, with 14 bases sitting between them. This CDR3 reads CASSIDVGVYNEQFF. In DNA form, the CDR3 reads TGTGCCAGCAGCATAGACGTTGGCGTCTACAATGAGCAGTTCTTC.

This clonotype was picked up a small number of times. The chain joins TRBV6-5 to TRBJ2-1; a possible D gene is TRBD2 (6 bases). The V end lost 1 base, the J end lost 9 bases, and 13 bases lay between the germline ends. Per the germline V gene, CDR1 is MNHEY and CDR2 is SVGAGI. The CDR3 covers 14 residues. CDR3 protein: CASSYWWGVAEQFF. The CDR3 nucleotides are TGTGCCAGCAGTTACTGGTGGGGGGTGGCTGAGCAGTTCTTC.

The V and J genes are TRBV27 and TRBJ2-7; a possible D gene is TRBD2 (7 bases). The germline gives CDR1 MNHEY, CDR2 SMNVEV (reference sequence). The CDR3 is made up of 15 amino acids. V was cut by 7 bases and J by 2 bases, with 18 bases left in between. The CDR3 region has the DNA TGTGCCAGCAAAATAGCCGGGGGGCAACCCTACGAGCAGTACTTC. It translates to CASKIAGGQPYEQYF.

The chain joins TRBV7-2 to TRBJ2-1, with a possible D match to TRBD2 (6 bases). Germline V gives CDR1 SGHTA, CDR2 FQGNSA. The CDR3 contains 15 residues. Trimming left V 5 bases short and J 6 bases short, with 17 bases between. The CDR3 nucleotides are TGTGCCAGCAGCGATGCGATGACTAGTTTCAATGAGCAGTTCTTC. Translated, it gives CASSDAMTSFNEQFF.

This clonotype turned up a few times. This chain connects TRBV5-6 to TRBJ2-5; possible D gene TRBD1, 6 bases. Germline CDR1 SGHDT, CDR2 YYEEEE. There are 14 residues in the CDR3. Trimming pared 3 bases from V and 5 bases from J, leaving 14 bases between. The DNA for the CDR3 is TGTGCCAGCAGCTCCTGGGGACAAAGGGAGACCCAGTACTTC. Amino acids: CASSSWGQRETQYF.

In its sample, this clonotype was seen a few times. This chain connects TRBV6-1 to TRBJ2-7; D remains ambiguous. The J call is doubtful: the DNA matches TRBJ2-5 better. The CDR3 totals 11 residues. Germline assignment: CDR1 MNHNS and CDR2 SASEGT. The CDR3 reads CASSETETQYF. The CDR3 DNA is TGTGCCAGCAGTGAAACAGAGACCCAGTACTTC.

The CDR3 DNA reads as TGTGCCAGCAGCCAAGATGGGAAGTACGAGCAGTACTTC. Protein product: CASSQDGKYEQYF. J is TRBJ2-7 and V is TRBV4-2; D gene uncertain. Germline V CDR1 and CDR2: LGHNA, YNFKEQ. The CDR3 consists of 13 residues. With 0 bases removed from V and 4 bases from J, the gap between germline ends came to 7 bases.

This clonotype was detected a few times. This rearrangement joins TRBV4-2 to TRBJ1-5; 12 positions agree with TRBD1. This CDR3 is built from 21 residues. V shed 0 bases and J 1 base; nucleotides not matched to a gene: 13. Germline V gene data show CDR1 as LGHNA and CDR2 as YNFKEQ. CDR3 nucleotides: TGTGCCAGCAGCCAAGAGGGAACAGGGACAGGGGGCCCGAGAAGCAATCAGCCCCAGCATTTT. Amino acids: CASSQEGTGTGGPRSNQPQHF.

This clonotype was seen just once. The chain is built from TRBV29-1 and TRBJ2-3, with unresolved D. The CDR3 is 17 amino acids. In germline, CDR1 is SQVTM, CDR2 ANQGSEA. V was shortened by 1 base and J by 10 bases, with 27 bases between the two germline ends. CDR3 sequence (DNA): TGCAGCGTTGAAGTTTCGGTTTCCCCGCGGCCGGAGTGTGCGCAGTATTTT. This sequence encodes CSVEVSVSPRPECAQYF.

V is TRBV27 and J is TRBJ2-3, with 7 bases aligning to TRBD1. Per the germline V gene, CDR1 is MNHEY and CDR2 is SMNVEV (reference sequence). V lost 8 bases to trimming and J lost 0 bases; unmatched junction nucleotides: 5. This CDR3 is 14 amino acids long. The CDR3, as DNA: TGTGCCAGCCGACAGGGTCCTAGCACAGATACGCAGTATTTT. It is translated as CASRQGPSTDTQYF.

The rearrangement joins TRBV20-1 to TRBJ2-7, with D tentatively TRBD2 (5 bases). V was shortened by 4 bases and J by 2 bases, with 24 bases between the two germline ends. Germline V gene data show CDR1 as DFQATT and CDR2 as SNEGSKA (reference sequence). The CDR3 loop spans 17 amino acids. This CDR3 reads CSAIGRRGAGSPYEQYF. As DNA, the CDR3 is TGCAGTGCTATAGGAAGACGGGGAGCCGGCTCTCCCTACGAGCAGTACTTC.

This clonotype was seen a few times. The chain's CDR3 is CASRPLEGGRTQYF. The DNA for the CDR3 is TGTGCCAGCAGACCCCTTGAGGGGGGACGGACCCAGTACTTC. The chain links TRBV27 to TRBJ2-7; D is perhaps TRBD1 or TRBD2 (6 bases each). TRBJ2-5 explains the end of the DNA better; the J call may be wrong. Germline V lookup: CDR1 MNHEY, CDR2 SMNVEV (reference sequence). The CDR3 runs 14 residues.

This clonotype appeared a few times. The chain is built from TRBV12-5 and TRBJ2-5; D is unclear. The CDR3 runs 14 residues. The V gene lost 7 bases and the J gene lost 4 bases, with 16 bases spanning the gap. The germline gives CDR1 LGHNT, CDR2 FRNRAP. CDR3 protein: CASAADSTRETQYF. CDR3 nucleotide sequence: TGTGCTAGTGCGGCAGACTCCACCCGAGAGACCCAGTACTTC.

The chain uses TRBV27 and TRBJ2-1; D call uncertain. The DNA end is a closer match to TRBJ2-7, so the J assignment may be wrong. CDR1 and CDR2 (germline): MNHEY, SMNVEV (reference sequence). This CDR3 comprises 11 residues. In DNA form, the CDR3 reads TGTGCCAGCCGAGTTGGGAATGAGCAGTACTTC. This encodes CASRVGNEQYF.

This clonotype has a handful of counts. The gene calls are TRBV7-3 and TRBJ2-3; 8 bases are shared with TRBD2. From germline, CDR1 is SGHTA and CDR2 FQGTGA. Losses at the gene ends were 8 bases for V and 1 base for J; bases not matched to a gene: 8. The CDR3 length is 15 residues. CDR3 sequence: CASSFTAGGTDTQYF. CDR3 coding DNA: TGTGCCAGCTCTTTTACAGCGGGGGGCACAGATACGCAGTATTTT.